A selection of T cell receptor beta chains follows, all from one sample in a study of blood T cells in healthy people across ages. TCRdb redid the calling of the 5' RACE reads with MiXCR, one entry per CDR3 protein. The data show about 930,000 distinct CDR3 sequences, roughly 29% seen once. The same specimen was also included in a second study, on T cells of mothers and their children.

Sequenced input: blood. All receptors derive from a middle-aged woman in good health. Each CDR3 is given with its conserved first and last residue. A D gene is named only where the DNA matches it firmly. A row's size may be missing; if present it is once, few, many or a size class.

clone_size	v_call	cdr3_length	d_call	j_call	cdr3_nt	cdr3_aa
NA	TRBV28	11	TRBD1	TRBJ1-2	TGTGCCACAGAGACAGGGGATGGCTACACCTTC	CATETGDGYTF
NA	TRBV2	15	TRBD1	TRBJ2-1	TGTGCCAGCAGTAATCCGGGACAGGGGAACAATGAGCAGTTCTTC	CASSNPGQGNNEQFF
NA	TRBV5-1	15	NA	TRBJ2-3	TGCGCCAGCACCGAACAGGGTACGAGCACAGATACGCAGTATTTT	CASTEQGTSTDTQYF
NA	TRBV12-1	18	NA	TRBJ1-5	TGTGCCAGCAGCTTTAACTTCCCCGGGTTTGGGAGCAATCAGCCCCAGCATTTT	CASSFNFPGFGSNQPQHF
NA	TRBV5-1	15	TRBD1	TRBJ1-4	TGCGCCAGCAGCAGGACAGGGGGCAGTTATGAAAAACTGTTTTTT	CASSRTGGSYEKLFF
few	TRBV20-1	13	TRBD1	TRBJ1-2	TGCAGTGCTCTCAGGGGGCGGGGCTATGGCTACACCTTC	CSALRGRGYGYTF
NA	TRBV20-1	11	NA	TRBJ1-2	TGCAGTGCTAGGGGCCTCACGGGCTACACCTTC	CSARGLTGYTF
NA	TRBV3-1	14	NA	TRBJ1-1	TGTGCCAGCACCCTGGTACAGGGCCAAACTGAAGCTTTCTTT	CASTLVQGQTEAFF
NA	TRBV28	12	NA	TRBJ2-5	TGTGCCAGCAGTTTGGTGCGAGGGACCCAGTACTTC	CASSLVRGTQYF
NA	TRBV7-2	15	TRBD1	TRBJ1-2	TGTGCCAGCAGCTTAAATTTAGGACAGGTTAGAGGCTACACCTTC	CASSLNLGQVRGYTF
NA	TRBV27	18	TRBD1	TRBJ2-2	TGTGCCAGCAGTGCACAGGGACAGGGGGCGTCAAACACCGGGGAGCTGTTTTTT	CASSAQGQGASNTGELFF
NA	TRBV20-1	14	NA	TRBJ1-1	TGCAGTGCTAGTAAGAGGGAGTTTCGGACTGAAGCTTTCTTT	CSASKREFRTEAFF
many	TRBV7-2	16	NA	TRBJ2-7	TGTGCCAGCAGCTCCTGGGGGACCGTAAGCTCCTACGAGCAGTACTTC	CASSSWGTVSSYEQYF
NA	TRBV4-1	17	NA	TRBJ2-7	TGCGCCAGCAGCCAAACCCCGGTTCTCCTAAGCTCCTACGAGCAGTACTTC	CASSQTPVLLSSYEQYF
NA	TRBV12-3/TRBV12-4	14	NA	TRBJ1-6	TGTGCCAGCAGCACTGGCCCGTTTAATTCACCCCTCCACTTT	CASSTGPFNSPLHF
NA	TRBV28	15	TRBD1	TRBJ1-6	TGTGCCGGCAGATTAGGGGGGACAGGGTGTTCACCCCTCCACTTT	CAGRLGGTGCSPLHF
NA	TRBV5-6	15	TRBD2	TRBJ2-1	TGTGCCAGCAGCTTGCAACTAGCGGGGGCCCATGAGCAGTTCTTC	CASSLQLAGAHEQFF
NA	TRBV7-2	13	NA	TRBJ1-1	TGTGCCGGCAGCCTTACAGAGAACACTGAAGCTTTCTTT	CAGSLTENTEAFF
NA	TRBV5-4	16	TRBD1	TRBJ1-4	TGTGCCAGCAGCTTGGCTCCGGGACAGGGGCCCGAAGGACTGTTTTTT	CASSLAPGQGPEGLFF
few	TRBV7-9	16	NA	TRBJ1-4	TGTGCCAGCAGCTTTGGCCAGCCAGCACTACTTGAAAAACTGTTTTTT	CASSFGQPALLEKLFF
NA	TRBV18	18	TRBD2	TRBJ2-1	TGTGCCAGCTCACGACCGGGACTAGCGGGTCCCTCCTACAATGAGCAGTTCTTC	CASSRPGLAGPSYNEQFF
few	TRBV6-5	15	TRBD1	TRBJ1-5	TGTGCCAGCAGTAGGACAGGGAGTCACAATCAGCCCCAGCATTTT	CASSRTGSHNQPQHF
few	TRBV29-1	18	TRBD2	TRBJ2-3	TGCAGCGGCCAAAGGACAGGCATAGCGGGGGGAAACACAGATACGCAGTATTTT	CSGQRTGIAGGNTDTQYF
few	TRBV9	16	NA	TRBJ2-5	TGTGCCAGCAGCGTAGACAGGCTTTCTGTGACAGGGACCCAGTACTTC	CASSVDRLSVTGTQYF
NA	TRBV11-3	14	TRBD1	TRBJ2-3	TGTGCCAGCAGCGACAGGGTGCGGGCAGATACGCAGTATTTT	CASSDRVRADTQYF
once	TRBV11-2	19	TRBD2	TRBJ2-7	TGTGCCAGCAGCTCGCCCGGACTAGCGGGGGTTAGCTCCTACAATGAGCAGTACTTC	CASSSPGLAGVSSYNEQYF
once	TRBV28	15	TRBD1	TRBJ1-6	TGTGCCAGCAGTTTAGAGACAGGGTTTAGTTCACCCCTCCACTTT	CASSLETGFSSPLHF
NA	TRBV4-3	18	TRBD1	TRBJ2-7	TGCGCCAGCAGCCAAGATTTATCTTTTTGGGACAGGACCTACGAGCAGTACTTC	CASSQDLSFWDRTYEQYF
few	TRBV7-3	15	TRBD1	TRBJ2-3	TGTGCCAGCAGCTCCACCGGGACAGGAGGAGATGCGCAGTATTTT	CASSSTGTGGDAQYF
NA	TRBV19	15	TRBD2	TRBJ2-1	TGTGCCACCGAAATTAGCGGGGAGTTCTACAATGAGCAGTTCTTC	CATEISGEFYNEQFF
once	TRBV7-2	15	TRBD2	TRBJ2-3	TGTGCCAGCAGCACGGGACTAGCGGGGGTGGATACGCAGTATTTT	CASSTGLAGVDTQYF
NA	TRBV19	13	NA	TRBJ2-1	TGTGCCAGTAGTAGACAGGTAAGGGGTGAGCAGTTCTTC	CASSRQVRGEQFF
few	TRBV3-1	15	TRBD1	TRBJ1-2	TGTGCCAGCAGCCCCGGTCTTAGACAGGGACATGGCTACACCTTC	CASSPGLRQGHGYTF
NA	TRBV7-2	13	NA	TRBJ2-5	TGTGCCAGCAGCATGACGGGACCAGAGACCCAGTACTTC	CASSMTGPETQYF
NA	TRBV28	18	TRBD1	TRBJ2-1	TGTGCCAGCAGCACCCCCGGGACAGGGTTTGGATCTTACAATGAGCAGTTCTTC	CASSTPGTGFGSYNEQFF
NA	TRBV3-1	12	NA	TRBJ2-7	TGTGCCAGCAGCCAAGCACAATACGAGCAGTACTTC	CASSQAQYEQYF
few	TRBV7-8	16	NA	TRBJ2-3	TGTGCCAGCAGCTTAGGAACTGAGGCGAGTACAGATACGCAGTATTTT	CASSLGTEASTDTQYF
NA	TRBV5-1	15	NA	TRBJ2-1	TGCGCCAGCACCCTGGGGGCAGGGACTGGCAATGAGCAGTTCTTC	CASTLGAGTGNEQFF
few	TRBV10-3	14	TRBD1	TRBJ1-6	TGTGCCATCAGAACAACAGGGGCTAATTCACCCCTCCACTTT	CAIRTTGANSPLHF
NA	TRBV12-3/TRBV12-4	13	TRBD2	TRBJ2-7	TGTGCCAGCAGCTTAGCGGGGATGGGCGAGCAGTACTTC	CASSLAGMGEQYF
many	TRBV20-1	14	NA	TRBJ2-7	TGCAGTGCTCATTTGTCCGGGAGCTCCTACGAGCAGTACTTC	CSAHLSGSSYEQYF
NA	TRBV7-8	19	TRBD1	TRBJ1-6	TGTGCCAGCAGCCCAACCGGGACAGGGGGCTCTTTTTATAATTCACCCCTCCACTTT	CASSPTGTGGSFYNSPLHF
once	TRBV7-2	16	NA	TRBJ1-1	TGTGCCAGCAGCTCCCCAACCCCAGGGGCTTGGTCTGAAGCTTTCTTT	CASSSPTPGAWSEAFF
NA	TRBV20-1	12	TRBD1	TRBJ1-2	TGCAGCGCCCAGACAGGGAGCTATGGCTACACCTTC	CSAQTGSYGYTF
NA	TRBV5-1	13	NA	TRBJ2-7	TGCGCCAGCAGCTTGGACGCGGTCTTCGAGCAGTACTTC	CASSLDAVFEQYF
NA	TRBV5-1	15	TRBD1	TRBJ2-7	TGCGCCAGCAGCTTGGGGACAGGGGAAGCCTACGAGCAGTACTTC	CASSLGTGEAYEQYF
NA	TRBV20-1	15	NA	TRBJ2-3	TGCAGTGCTAGAGTACTAGAGGGGAACACAGATACGCAGTATTTT	CSARVLEGNTDTQYF
few	TRBV18	16	TRBD2	TRBJ2-1	TGTGCCAGCTCACCCCGGACTAGCGGGGATCGGAATGAGCAGTTCTTC	CASSPRTSGDRNEQFF